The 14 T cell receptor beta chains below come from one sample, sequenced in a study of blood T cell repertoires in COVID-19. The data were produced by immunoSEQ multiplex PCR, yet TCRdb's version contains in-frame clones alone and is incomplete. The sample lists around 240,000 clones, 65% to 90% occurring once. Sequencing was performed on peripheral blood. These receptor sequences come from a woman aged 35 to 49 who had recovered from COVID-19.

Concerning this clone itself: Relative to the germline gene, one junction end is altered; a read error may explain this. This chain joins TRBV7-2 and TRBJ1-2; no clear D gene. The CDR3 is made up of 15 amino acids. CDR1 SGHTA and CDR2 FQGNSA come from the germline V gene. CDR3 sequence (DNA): TGTGCCAGCAGCTTAGTAACGGGTTTAATTGAATCGGAGGGCTTC. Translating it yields CASSLVTGLIESEGF. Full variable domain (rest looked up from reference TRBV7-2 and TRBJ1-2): GAGVSQSPSNKVTEKGKDVELRCDPISGHTALYWYRQSLGQGLEFLIYFQGNSAPDKSGLPSDRFSAERTGGSVSTLTIQRTQQEDSAVYLCASSLVTGLIESEGFGSGTRLTVV.

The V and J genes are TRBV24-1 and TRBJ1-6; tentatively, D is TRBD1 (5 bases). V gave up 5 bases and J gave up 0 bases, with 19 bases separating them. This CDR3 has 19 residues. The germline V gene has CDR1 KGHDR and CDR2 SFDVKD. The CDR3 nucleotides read TGTGCCACCAGTGTGGGATTCTTAGGGACTAGCTCCTATAATTCACCCCTCCACTTT. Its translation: CATSVGFLGTSSYNSPLHF.

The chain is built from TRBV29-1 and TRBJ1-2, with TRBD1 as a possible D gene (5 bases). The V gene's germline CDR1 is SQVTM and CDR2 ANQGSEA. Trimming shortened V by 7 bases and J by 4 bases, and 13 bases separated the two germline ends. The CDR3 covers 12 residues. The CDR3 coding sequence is TGCAGCGCTGGCCAGGGAACCTATGGCTACACCTTC. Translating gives CSAGQGTYGYTF.

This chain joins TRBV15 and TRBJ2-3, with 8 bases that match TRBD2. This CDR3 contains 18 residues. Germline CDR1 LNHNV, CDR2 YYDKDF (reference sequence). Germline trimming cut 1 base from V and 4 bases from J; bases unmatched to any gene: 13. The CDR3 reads CATSRAPRGLAGSDTQYF. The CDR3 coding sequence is TGTGCCACCAGCAGAGCTCCCCGCGGGCTAGCGGGTTCAGATACGCAGTATTTT.

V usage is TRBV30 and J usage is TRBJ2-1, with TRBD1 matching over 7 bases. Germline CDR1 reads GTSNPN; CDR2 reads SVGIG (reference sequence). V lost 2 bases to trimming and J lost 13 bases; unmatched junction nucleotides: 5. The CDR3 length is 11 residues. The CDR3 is CAWSRQGRQFF. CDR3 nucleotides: TGTGCCTGGAGTCGACAGGGAAGACAGTTCTTC.

CDR3 sequence (DNA): TGTGCCAGCAGTTACCCGGTGGACTGGACAGCGGGGTACGAGCAGTACTTC. It encodes CASSYPVDWTAGYEQYF. The genes are TRBV6-2 or TRBV6-3 and TRBJ2-7, with a possible D match to TRBD2 (7 bases). CDR1 is MNHEY and CDR2 is SVGEGT in the germline V gene. Trimming took 2 bases from V and 4 from J, leaving 21 bases between them. There are 17 residues in the CDR3.

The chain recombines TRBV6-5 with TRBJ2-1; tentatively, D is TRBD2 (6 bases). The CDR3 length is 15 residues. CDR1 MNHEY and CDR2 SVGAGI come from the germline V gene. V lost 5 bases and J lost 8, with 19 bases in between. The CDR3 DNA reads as TGTGCCAGCAGTCCCCCCTACGGAGGGGTCTATGAGCAGTTCTTC. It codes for CASSPPYGGVYEQFF.

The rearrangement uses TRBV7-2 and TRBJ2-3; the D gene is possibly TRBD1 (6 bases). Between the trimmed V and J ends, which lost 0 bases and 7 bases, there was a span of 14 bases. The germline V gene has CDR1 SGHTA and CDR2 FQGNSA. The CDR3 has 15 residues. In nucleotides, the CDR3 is TGTGCCAGCAGCTTAGCTAGCCAGGGGTCAAATACGCAGTATTTT. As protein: CASSLASQGSNTQYF.

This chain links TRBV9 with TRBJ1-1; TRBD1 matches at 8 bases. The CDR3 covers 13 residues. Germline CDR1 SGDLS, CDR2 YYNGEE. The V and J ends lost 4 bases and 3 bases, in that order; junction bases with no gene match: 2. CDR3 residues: CASSKQGDTEAFF. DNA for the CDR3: TGTGCCAGCAGCAAACAGGGGGACACTGAAGCTTTCTTT.

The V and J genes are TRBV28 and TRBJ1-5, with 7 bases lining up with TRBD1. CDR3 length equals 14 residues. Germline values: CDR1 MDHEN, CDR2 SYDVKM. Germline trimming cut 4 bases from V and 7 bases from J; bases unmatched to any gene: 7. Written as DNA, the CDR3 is TGTGCCAGCAGTTCTCGACAGGGTCACCAGCCCCAGCATTTT. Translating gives CASSSRQGHQPQHF.

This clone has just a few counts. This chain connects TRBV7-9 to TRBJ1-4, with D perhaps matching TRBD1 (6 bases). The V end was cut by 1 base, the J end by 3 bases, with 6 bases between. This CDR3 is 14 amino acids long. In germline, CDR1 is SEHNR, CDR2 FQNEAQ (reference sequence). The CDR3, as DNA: TGTGCCAGCAGCTTAGGGGGGCCTAATGAAAAACTGTTTTTT. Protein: CASSLGGPNEKLFF.

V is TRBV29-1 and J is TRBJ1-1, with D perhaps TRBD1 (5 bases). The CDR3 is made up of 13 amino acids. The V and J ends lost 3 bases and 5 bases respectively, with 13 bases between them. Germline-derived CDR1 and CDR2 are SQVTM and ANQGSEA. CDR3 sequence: CSVEEGRWTEAFF. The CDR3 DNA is TGCAGCGTTGAGGAGGGGCGGTGGACTGAAGCTTTCTTT.

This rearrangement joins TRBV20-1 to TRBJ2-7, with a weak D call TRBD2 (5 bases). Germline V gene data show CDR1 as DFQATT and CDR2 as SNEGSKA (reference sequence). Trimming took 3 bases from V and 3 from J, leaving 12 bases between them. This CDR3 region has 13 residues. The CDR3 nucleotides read TGCAGTGCTAGTAGCGTCAAACTCTACGAGCAGTACTTC. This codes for CSASSVKLYEQYF.

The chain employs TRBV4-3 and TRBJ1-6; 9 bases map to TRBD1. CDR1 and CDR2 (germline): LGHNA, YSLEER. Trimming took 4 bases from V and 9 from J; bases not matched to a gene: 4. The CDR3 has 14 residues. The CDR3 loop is CASSLTGGGSPLHF. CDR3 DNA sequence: TGCGCCAGCAGCCTTACAGGGGGCGGTTCACCCCTCCACTTT.